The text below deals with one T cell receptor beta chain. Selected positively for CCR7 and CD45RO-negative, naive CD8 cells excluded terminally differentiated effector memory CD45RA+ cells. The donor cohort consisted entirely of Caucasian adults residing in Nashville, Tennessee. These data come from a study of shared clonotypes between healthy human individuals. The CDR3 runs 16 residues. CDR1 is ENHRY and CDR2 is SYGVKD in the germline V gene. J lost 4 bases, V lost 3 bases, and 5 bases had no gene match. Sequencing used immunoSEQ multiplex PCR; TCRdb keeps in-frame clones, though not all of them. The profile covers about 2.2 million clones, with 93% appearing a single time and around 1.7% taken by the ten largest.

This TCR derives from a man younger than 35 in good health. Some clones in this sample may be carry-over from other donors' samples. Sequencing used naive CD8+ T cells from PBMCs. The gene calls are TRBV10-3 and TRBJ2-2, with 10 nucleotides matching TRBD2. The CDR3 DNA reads TGTGCCATCAGTGATTCTAGCGGGAGAGGCACCGGGGAGCTGTTTTTT. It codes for CAISDSSGRGTGELFF.